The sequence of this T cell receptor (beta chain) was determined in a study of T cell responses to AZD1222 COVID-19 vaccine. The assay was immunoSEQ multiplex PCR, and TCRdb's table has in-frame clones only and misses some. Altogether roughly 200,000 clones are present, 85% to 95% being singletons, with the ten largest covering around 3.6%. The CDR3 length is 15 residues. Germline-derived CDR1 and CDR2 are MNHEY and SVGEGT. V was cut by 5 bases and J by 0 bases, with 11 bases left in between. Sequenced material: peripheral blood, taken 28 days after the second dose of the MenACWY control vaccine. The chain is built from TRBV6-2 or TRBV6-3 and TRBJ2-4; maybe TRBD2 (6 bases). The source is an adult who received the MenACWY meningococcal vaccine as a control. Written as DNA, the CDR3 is TGTGCCAGCAGTATTAGCGGACTAGCCAAAAACATTCAGTACTTC. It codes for CASSISGLAKNIQYF.